Each of the 14 T cell receptor beta chains below was sequenced from the same sample in a study of beta chain features in type 1 diabetes. General study findings and limits: When Type 1 diabetes patients were examined, their TCRB CDR3s proved moderately but significantly shorter in all four CD4+ subsets.

The sequenced template was cDNA made from the entire isolated RNA. Clones were read by immunoSEQ multiplex PCR, and TCRdb kept only the in-frame ones, dropping some. The sample consists of roughly 700,000 clones, over 10% of them appearing once. Their recognized antigens are unknown. Sample: naive CD4+ T cells from blood. These receptors originate from a man between 18 and 35 years old with type 1 diabetes.

The chain combines TRBV9 with TRBJ1-1; D possibly corresponds to TRBD1 (5 bases). The CDR3 totals 14 residues. V lost 1 base and J lost 4, with 11 bases in between. Germline CDR1 reads SGDLS; CDR2 reads YYNGEE. CDR3 region: CASSVQGGSTEAFF. The DNA of the CDR3 is TGTGCCAGCAGCGTACAGGGTGGGAGCACTGAAGCTTTCTTT.

The chain couples TRBV5-4 to TRBJ2-3, with a weak D call TRBD1 (5 bases). Germline lookup yields CDR1 SGHNT and CDR2 YYREEE (reference sequence). V shed 4 bases and J shed 6 bases, with 18 bases lying between them. This CDR3 spans 15 amino acids. The CDR3 nucleotides read TGTGCCAGCAGCCCGCTTGGGGCCGAAAGGGATACGCAGTATTTT. It is translated as CASSPLGAERDTQYF. The full variable domain, rest sourced from reference TRBV5-4 and TRBJ2-3, is ETGVTQSPTHLIKTRGQQVTLRCSSQSGHNTVSWYQQALGQGPQFIFQYYREEENGRGNFPPRFSGLQFPNYSSELNVNALELDDSALYLCASSPLGAERDTQYFGPGTRLTVL.

The chain recombines TRBV2 with TRBJ2-5; D is uncertain. The CDR3 totals 12 residues. The germline V gene has CDR1 SNHLY and CDR2 FYNNEI. V lost 7 bases, J lost 5 bases, and 11 bases lay in between. The CDR3 is CASKAQGETQYF. The CDR3 DNA reads TGTGCCAGCAAGGCCCAAGGGGAGACCCAGTACTTC.

This clone was detected a few times. The chain has TRBV6-1 and TRBJ1-1, with D hard to call. This CDR3 has 14 residues. Trimming took off 5 bases at V and 5 bases at J, with 15 bases between the two ends. Germline-derived CDR1 and CDR2 are MNHNS and SASEGT. This CDR3 is CASSFDRELTEAFF. CDR3 nucleotide sequence: TGTGCCAGCAGTTTCGATAGAGAGTTGACTGAAGCTTTCTTT.

The J gene is TRBJ2-5, the V gene TRBV5-1, with 7 bases matching TRBD1. Germline values: CDR1 SGHRS, CDR2 YFSETQ. V shed 1 base and J 1 base; nucleotides not matched to a gene: 4. There are 15 residues in the CDR3. CDR3 in DNA: TGCGCCAGCAGCTTGTGGGGACAGCCCCAAGAGACCCAGTACTTC. Translated: CASSLWGQPQETQYF.

The chain joins TRBV6-5 to TRBJ1-2, with D possibly being TRBD1 (5 bases). There are 14 residues in the CDR3. V was clipped by 2 bases and J by 8 bases, with 15 bases between them. Looked up from germline, CDR1 is MNHEY and CDR2 is SVGAGI. CDR3 nucleotides: TGTGCCAGCAGTTACGCAGAAGGGGCTGGCGGCTACACCTTC. Protein: CASSYAEGAGGYTF.

This chain connects TRBV2 to TRBJ2-5; D is unresolved. The V end lost 2 bases, the J end lost 3 bases, and 4 bases lay between the germline ends. The CDR3 is made up of 12 amino acids. CDR1 is SNHLY, CDR2 FYNNEI, per germline. The CDR3 reads CASSEQEETQYF. The CDR3 DNA follows: TGTGCCAGCAGTGAACAGGAAGAGACCCAGTACTTC. Full variable domain (missing parts from reference TRBV2 and TRBJ2-5): EPEVTQTPSHQVTQMGQEVILRCVPISNHLYFYWYRQILGQKVEFLVSFYNNEISEKSEIFDDQFSVERPDGSNFTLKIRSTKLEDSAMYFCASSEQEETQYFGPGTRLLVL.

V is TRBV28 and J is TRBJ1-3, with D possibly being TRBD1 (6 bases). The length of the CDR3 is 15 residues. V was trimmed by 5 bases and J by 2 bases, leaving 13 bases between them. In germline, CDR1 is MDHEN, CDR2 SYDVKM. CDR3 in DNA: TGTGCCAGCAGTCCTCCACAGGGAACTGGAAACACCATATATTTT. Its protein is CASSPPQGTGNTIYF.

This clone was found a few times. The chain links TRBV9 to TRBJ1-3, with D maybe TRBD1 (6 bases). This CDR3 comprises 15 residues. CDR1 and CDR2 from the germline V gene are SGDLS and YYNGEE. V shed 4 bases and J shed 2 bases, with 13 bases lying between them. The CDR3 loop is CASSTHRAAGNTIYF. CDR3 DNA sequence: TGTGCCAGCAGCACCCACAGGGCAGCTGGAAACACCATATATTTT. Based on the CDR3 plus reference TRBV9 and TRBJ1-3, the full variable domain is DSGVTQTPKHLITATGQRVTLRCSPRSGDLSVYWYQQSLDQGLQFLIQYYNGEERAKGNILERFSAQQFPDLHSELNLSSLELGDSALYFCASSTHRAAGNTIYFGEGSWLTVV.

This chain connects TRBV6-5 to TRBJ1-6; 11 bases align to TRBD1. V lost 2 bases, J lost 7 bases, and 4 bases stayed unmatched. Germline values: CDR1 MNHEY, CDR2 SVGAGI. The CDR3 has 16 residues. This CDR3 is CASSYGQGAGNSPLHF. In nucleotides, the CDR3 is TGTGCCAGCAGTTACGGACAGGGGGCCGGGAATTCACCCCTCCACTTT.

This clone was counted only a few times. The sample has other DNA sequences that encode this CDR3 too. The CDR3 DNA is TGTGCCAGCTCACCACCGTCTGGGGCCAACGTCCTGACTTTC. It codes for CASSPPSGANVLTF. This chain uses TRBV18 with TRBJ2-6; D is undetermined. Germline V gene sequence: CDR1 KGHSH, CDR2 LQKENI. The CDR3 is made up of 14 amino acids. Trimming left V 0 bases short and J 1 base short, with 1 base between.

The rearrangement joins TRBV18 to TRBJ1-1; TRBD1 is a possible D gene (6 bases). The CDR3 contains 15 residues. Trimming removed 3 bases at V and 0 bases at J, with 11 bases between. Germline V gene lookup returns CDR1 KGHSH and CDR2 LQKENI. This CDR3 is CASSPGTPLNTEAFF. In DNA, the CDR3 is TGTGCCAGCTCACCCGGGACACCTTTGAACACTGAAGCTTTCTTT.

This clone was seen only a few times. V and J are TRBV13 and TRBJ1-6, with D maybe TRBD1 (5 bases). The CDR3 runs to 14 residues. Germline loops: CDR1 PRHDT, CDR2 FYEKMQ (reference sequence). V dropped 0 bases and J dropped 9 bases, with 9 bases sitting between them. The CDR3 DNA reads as TGTGCCAGCAGCTTAGGAGGGGTAGTTTCACCCCTCCACTTT. This translates into CASSLGGVVSPLHF.

There are a few counts of this clone. The CDR3 protein is CASSLGRSNTEAFF. In nucleotides, the CDR3 is TGTGCCAGCAGCTTAGGCCGATCGAACACTGAAGCTTTCTTT. This chain connects TRBV13 to TRBJ1-1, with D unclear. CDR3 size: 14 residues. V was shortened by 0 bases and J by 1 base, with 6 bases between the two germline ends. Germline V CDR1 and CDR2: PRHDT, FYEKMQ (reference sequence). Full variable domain (remainder filled in from reference TRBV13 and TRBJ1-1): AAGVIQSPRHLIKEKRETATLKCYPIPRHDTVYWYQQGPGQDPQFLISFYEKMQSDKGSIPDRFSAQQFSDYHSELNMSSLELGDSALYFCASSLGRSNTEAFFGQGTRLTVV.